This T cell receptor (beta chain) was captured by sequencing in a study of T cell responses to AZD1222 COVID-19 vaccine (dated by TCRdb to about 2021). Broadly, across the study: A total of approximately 240 trial participants underwent TCR sequencing, of whom 207 received two doses of AZD1222 and about 25 received two doses of the MenACWY control vaccine. Trial participants were enrolled by age into 18-55, 56-69 and 70-plus year subgroups, with approximately 160, 26 and 62 TCR-sequenced participants respectively.

The CDR3 regions of human TCRbeta chains were analyzed by immunosequencing. On the study's bioinformatics: TCRs in the repertoires were matched against a reference library of SARS-CoV-2-specific TCRs that had been generated with the MIRA antigen-specificity platform. Breadth meant the fraction of unique TCRs that were SARS-CoV-2-associated, whereas depth meant the fraction of total T cells that were SARS-CoV-2-associated. Using the MIRA data, each spike-specific TCR was assigned both to the spike region to which the TCR was reactive and to a CD4 or CD8 class. Log10-transformed breadth and depth values were compared by one-way ANOVA with Sidak's multiple comparisons tests. Drawn from immuneACCESS, this table holds only the in-frame rearrangements with V and J called that TCRdb kept. Clones are partly lost; checked studies trace under half to an unresolved V gene and leave the rest unexplained. V and J calls plus clone size are reproduced from that table; the DNA served to infer D and trimming. For this sample there are roughly 58,000 clones; 85% to 90% appear just once. The ten largest clones represent about 5.9% of the sample.

In the paper's terms, the time point label means: about 28 days (+/-7) after the second vaccine dose. AZD1222 recipients with second doses at about 4 weeks or about 12 weeks were pooled, because spike-specific TCR depth and breadth did not differ between schedules. Vaccinee samples were obtained from the UK trials COV001 and COV002, which included a single-blind randomized controlled phase 2/3 trial of AZD1222 (ChAdOx1 nCoV-19) in healthy adults. For TCRbeta chain sequencing, PBMC samples from trial participants were taken at day 0 and at day 28 after the second dose. Germline trimming: 3 bases from V, 1 base from J; junction bases outside gene matches: 1. Measured from the cysteine to the phenylalanine, the CDR3 is 15 residues long. Only the CDR3 region is kept as DNA, spanning 45 bases read in frame from base 1. The germline V gene yields ENHRY for CDR1 and SYGVKD for CDR2. Paper-wide results and their limitations: Conclusions about previously exposed vaccinees were limited because only a handful of AZD1222 recipients were SARS-CoV-2 seropositive at baseline. CD4 TCRs associated with the vaccine covered the entire spike protein, and the dominant responses were in regions 160-218 and 743-854. The 56-69-year group was small, and its depth increase did not reach significance, likely because of low power. After two AZD1222 doses, both the breadth and the depth of spike-specific TCRs were significantly higher than at day 0 and than in MenACWY recipients. Reportedly, almost half of the unique spike-specific TCRs recognized epitopes lying outside the regions that are mutated in the B.1.351 and B.1.1.7 variants. Because no samples from the day 14 peak response were available, repertoires could be characterized only after the peak T cell response. Participants were mostly white British and included more females than males, and it was suggested by the authors that clonal diversity may have been underestimated.

Comment on this clone: It has no known antigen specificity. Base quality data are lacking; no much larger clone is found one base away.

Sample: peripheral blood, taken 28 days after the second AZD1222 dose. The chain is assembled from TRBV10-3 and TRBJ2-7; TRBD2 agrees with 12 junctional bases. This clonotype originated in an adult who received the AZD1222 COVID-19 vaccine. At the DNA level, the sequence is TGTGCCATCAGTGAACTAGCGGGAGGATCCTACGAGCAGTACTTC. Its protein reads: CAISELAGGSYEQYF.